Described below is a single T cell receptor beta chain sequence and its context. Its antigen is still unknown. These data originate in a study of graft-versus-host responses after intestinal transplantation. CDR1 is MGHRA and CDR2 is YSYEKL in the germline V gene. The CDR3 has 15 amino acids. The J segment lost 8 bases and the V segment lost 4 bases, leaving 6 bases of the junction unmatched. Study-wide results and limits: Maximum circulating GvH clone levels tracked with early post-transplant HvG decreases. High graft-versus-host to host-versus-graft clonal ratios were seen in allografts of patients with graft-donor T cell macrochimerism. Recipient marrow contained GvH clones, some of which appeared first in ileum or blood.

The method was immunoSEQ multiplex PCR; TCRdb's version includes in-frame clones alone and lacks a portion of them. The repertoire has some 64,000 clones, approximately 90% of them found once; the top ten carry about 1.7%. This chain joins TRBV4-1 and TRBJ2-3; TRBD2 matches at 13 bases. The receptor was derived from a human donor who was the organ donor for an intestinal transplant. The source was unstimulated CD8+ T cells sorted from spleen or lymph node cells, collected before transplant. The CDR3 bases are TGCGCCAGCAGCCCCGGGACTAGCGGGACCGGTACGCAGTATTTT. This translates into CASSPGTSGTGTQYF.